The 18 T cell receptor beta chains below were found in one sample sequenced in a study of T-cell memory formation after mild COVID-19. Each CDR3 protein gets one entry after TCRdb re-called the 5' RACE reads with MiXCR. The table records approximately 450,000 distinct CDR3 sequences, 15% to 20% of them present only once. The specimen was PBMCs or a T cell subset sorted from them (not recorded which). These receptors came from an adult woman who had mild COVID-19 (a few samples of this study predate the infection). Cell type and time point are not known.

This clonotype was observed a few times. J is TRBJ1-1 and V is TRBV19, with D tentatively TRBD1 (6 bases). This CDR3 has 16 amino acids. Germline V gene lookup returns CDR1 LNHDA and CDR2 SQIVND (reference sequence). V lost 4 bases and J 6 bases, leaving 21 bases between the germline ends. As DNA, the CDR3 is TGTGCCAGTAGTACCTACCCTAGGACAGAAGTCCCTGAAGCTTTCTTT. This sequence encodes CASSTYPRTEVPEAFF.

This chain links TRBV20-1 with TRBJ1-5; D remains ambiguous. The V gene's germline CDR1 is DFQATT and CDR2 SNEGSKA (reference sequence). The CDR3 sequence is 15 residues long. V was pared by 0 bases and J by 6 bases, with 15 bases between. This chain's CDR3 is CSARDSRRVAQPQHF. CDR3 in DNA: TGCAGTGCTAGAGATAGTCGACGGGTGGCTCAGCCCCAGCATTTT.

This rearrangement joins TRBV13 to TRBJ1-1; D gene uncertain. CDR3 length equals 14 residues. V was cut by 1 base and J by 5 bases, with 11 bases left in between. Germline loops: CDR1 PRHDT, CDR2 FYEKMQ (reference sequence). CDR3 DNA sequence: TGTGCCAGCAGCTTAGTCGTCGGGAGTACTGAAGCTTTCTTT. It encodes CASSLVVGSTEAFF. The full variable domain, completed using reference TRBV13 and TRBJ1-1, is AAGVIQSPRHLIKEKRETATLKCYPIPRHDTVYWYQQGPGQDPQFLISFYEKMQSDKGSIPDRFSAQQFSDYHSELNMSSLELGDSALYFCASSLVVGSTEAFFGQGTRLTVV.

This clonotype has more than one count but fewer than ten. This chain joins TRBV12-3 or TRBV12-4 and TRBJ2-1; the match to TRBD2 covers 13 bases. Losses at the gene ends were 5 bases for V and 8 bases for J; bases not matched to a gene: 6. There are 15 residues in the CDR3. CDR3: CASSRTSGRAYEQFF. The CDR3 DNA follows: TGTGCCAGCAGTAGAACTAGCGGGAGGGCCTATGAGCAGTTCTTC.

The V gene is TRBV7-9, the J gene TRBJ2-1; 9 bases map to TRBD1. This CDR3 has 15 amino acids. CDR1 is SEHNR, CDR2 FQNEAQ, per germline (reference sequence). Trimming removed 4 bases from V and 8 bases from J; junction bases left unmatched: 9. CDR3 protein: CASSSTGTGSDEQFF. CDR3 DNA sequence: TGTGCCAGCAGCTCGACCGGGACAGGGTCGGATGAGCAGTTCTTC.

This clonotype appeared many times. The chain joins TRBV5-5 to TRBJ2-2; possibly TRBD1 for D (6 bases). V was cut by 3 bases and J by 1 base, with 10 bases left in between. The germline gives CDR1 SGHKS, CDR2 YYEKEE (reference sequence). The CDR3 is 15 residues long. DNA for the CDR3: TGTGCCAGCAGCTCCCGGGACAAGAACACCGGGGAGCTGTTTTTT. This sequence encodes CASSSRDKNTGELFF.

V is TRBV20-1 and J is TRBJ2-7, with D unclear. CDR1 is DFQATT and CDR2 is SNEGSKA in the germline V gene (reference sequence). Trimming took off 3 bases at V and 2 bases at J, with 5 bases between the two ends. This CDR3 comprises 11 residues. The CDR3, as DNA: TGCAGTGCTAGCAGGACCTACGAGCAGTACTTC. As protein: CSASRTYEQYF.

This clonotype turned up a few times. A read error may produce the germline difference seen at one junction end. The chain couples TRBV7-2 to TRBJ2-3; 9 bases are a match to TRBD1. This CDR3 spans 15 amino acids. Germline values: CDR1 SGHTA, CDR2 FQGNSA. The CDR3 loop is CASCFSGTGKDTQYF. In nucleotides, the CDR3 is TGTGCCAGCTGCTTTTCCGGGACAGGGAAAGATACGCAGTATTTT.

The chain is built from TRBV20-1 and TRBJ2-5; the D gene is possibly TRBD2 (6 bases). The CDR3 consists of 16 residues. V was cut by 3 bases and J by 2 bases, with 19 bases left in between. Per the germline V gene, CDR1 is DFQATT and CDR2 is SNEGSKA (reference sequence). In DNA form, the CDR3 reads TGCAGTGCTAGGGGCACGGGACTTATGATTCAAGAGACCCAGTACTTC. This gives the protein CSARGTGLMIQETQYF.

The V and J genes are TRBV10-3 and TRBJ2-3; weak D call: TRBD2 (5 bases). The CDR3 loop spans 15 amino acids. Looked up from germline, CDR1 is ENHRY and CDR2 is SYGVKD. Deletions cut 0 bases from V and 6 bases from J, with 13 bases between. CDR3 protein: CAISESTRTGDTQYF. Here the CDR3 DNA reads TGTGCCATCAGTGAGTCCACCCGAACGGGGGATACGCAGTATTTT.

This clonotype showed up just a few times. This chain connects TRBV11-2 to TRBJ2-1; TRBD2 agrees at 7 bases. Germline V gene data show CDR1 as SGHAT and CDR2 as FQNNGV. Trimming removed 2 bases from V and 2 bases from J; junction bases left unmatched: 3. The CDR3 loop spans 15 amino acids. The CDR3 nucleotides are TGTGCCAGCAGCTTAAGAGCGGGACCCTACAATGAGCAGTTCTTC. It encodes CASSLRAGPYNEQFF.

This chain links TRBV29-1 with TRBJ1-5; D uncertain. The CDR3 is 13 amino acids. Between the trimmed V and J ends, which lost 5 bases and 3 bases, there was a span of 11 bases. Per germline, CDR1 SQVTM and CDR2 ANQGSEA. CDR3 sequence (DNA): TGCAGCGTTTCGTCGGGCCACAATCAGCCCCAGCATTTT. Translating gives CSVSSGHNQPQHF. Filled out from reference TRBV29-1 and TRBJ1-5, the complete variable domain reads SAVISQKPSRDICQRGTSLTIQCQVDSQVTMMFWYRQQPGQSLTLIATANQGSEATYESGFVIDKFPISRPNLTFSTLTVSNMSPEDSSIYLCSVSSGHNQPQHFGDGTRLSIL.

This clonotype was seen only a few times. This rearrangement joins TRBV6-5 to TRBJ2-3; D assignment may be TRBD1 or TRBD2 (5 bases each). Germline assignment: CDR1 MNHEY and CDR2 SVGAGI. V lost 0 bases and J 0 bases, leaving 7 bases between the germline ends. CDR3 length: 15 amino acids. For the CDR3, the DNA is TGTGCCAGCAGTTACTCGAGGGGTAGCACAGATACGCAGTATTTT. Protein product: CASSYSRGSTDTQYF.

Written as DNA, the CDR3 is TGTGCCAGCAGCCCCCATCGGGCGGCTGGGAGGAAATACGAGCAGTACTTC. Encoded protein: CASSPHRAAGRKYEQYF. V gene TRBV14 combines with J gene TRBJ2-7; possible D gene TRBD2, 6 bases. Germline V CDR1 and CDR2: SGHDN, FVKESK. V lost 4 bases and J lost 4, with 23 bases in between. There are 17 residues in the CDR3.

V gene TRBV14 combines with J gene TRBJ2-7, with D unclear. CDR1 is SGHDN and CDR2 is FVKESK in the germline V gene. The ends were cut back, 1 base at V and 3 bases at J, with 7 bases in the middle. The length of the CDR3 is 13 residues. CDR3 sequence: CASSQAGHYEQYF. The CDR3, as DNA: TGTGCCAGCAGCCAAGCCGGGCACTACGAGCAGTACTTC.

J is TRBJ1-2 and V is TRBV14, with D possibly TRBD1 on 6 matching bases. Germline CDR1 and CDR2: SGHDN and FVKESK. This CDR3 has 14 residues. The ends were cut back, 1 base at V and 4 bases at J, with 10 bases in the middle. CDR3 region: CASSQGVGGYGYTF. CDR3 coding DNA: TGTGCCAGCAGCCAAGGTGTAGGGGGCTATGGCTACACCTTC.

The CDR3 DNA is TGTGCCAGCAGCTCTATTCGGGGGGGCACAGATACGCAGTATTTT. Encoded protein: CASSSIRGGTDTQYF. This chain links TRBV7-2 with TRBJ2-3, with 7 bases matching TRBD2. The germline V gene encodes CDR1 SGHTA and CDR2 FQGNSA. The CDR3 is 15 residues long. V dropped 4 bases and J dropped 1; count of bases not matched to a gene: 5. Full variable domain (remainder filled in from reference TRBV7-2 and TRBJ2-3): GAGVSQSPSNKVTEKGKDVELRCDPISGHTALYWYRQSLGQGLEFLIYFQGNSAPDKSGLPSDRFSAERTGGSVSTLTIQRTQQEDSAVYLCASSSIRGGTDTQYFGPGTRLTVL.

This clonotype was observed at least ten times. The chain joins TRBV7-2 to TRBJ2-7, with TRBD2 identical over 10 bases. The germline gives CDR1 SGHTA, CDR2 FQGNSA. The CDR3 length is 15 residues. Trimming at V came to 3 bases and at J to 7 bases, leaving 9 bases not matched to a gene. This chain's CDR3 is CASSFSSGGAGEQYF. CDR3 nucleotide sequence: TGTGCCAGCAGCTTTTCCAGCGGGGGGGCCGGTGAGCAGTACTTC.